This TCR beta chain is from a study of technical replicates of blood from a handful of donors. The repertoire was sequenced with immunoSEQ multiplex PCR; TCRdb's copy has only in-frame clones and lacks some. The table includes approximately 76,000 clones, about 97% detected once. V lost 7 bases to trimming and J lost 4 bases; unmatched junction nucleotides: 10. Per the germline V gene, CDR1 is MNHNS and CDR2 is SASEGT. This CDR3 is built from 14 residues. This receptor was identified in a human donor in good health. Sequencing used T cells isolated from PBMCs. The chain recombines TRBV6-1 with TRBJ2-7; the match to TRBD1 covers 7 bases. The CDR3 is CASTLATGSYEQYF. CDR3 sequence (DNA): TGTGCCAGCACCCTCGCGACAGGGTCATACGAGCAGTACTTC.